The clone carrying this T cell receptor (beta chain) has only one observation. What it binds is not known. PCR was performed using 60 Vbeta and 13 Jbeta primers. Using immunoSEQ multiplex PCR, the repertoire was profiled, and TCRdb retains in-frame clones only, with some absent. The sample carries 85,000 to 100,000 clones, around 80% recorded once. This specimen belongs to a study of cytomegalovirus exposure and HLA in healthy donors. The V gene end was trimmed by 3 bases and the J gene end by 5 bases; junction bases not matched to a gene: 6. The CDR3 is 14 amino acids. The germline V gene encodes CDR1 MGHDK and CDR2 SYGVNS. Notes on the study in general: Most observed TCR sequences were rare, whereas some public TCRs were detected in many donors. Within an earlier analysis, most TCR beta V segments proved productive either about 90% or about 30% of the time.

Sequencing was performed on PBMCs. This TCR came from a man in his sixties in good health and CMV-seropositive. The chain uses TRBV25-1 and TRBJ1-2; 7 nucleotides align to TRBD1. In nucleotides, the CDR3 is TGTGCCAGCAGTGAGAGGGGGCGAGTTTATGGCTACACCTTC. Protein sequence: CASSERGRVYGYTF.